This entry is about one T cell receptor (beta chain). This record comes from a study of blood T cell repertoires in COVID-19. Across the study: Sites in the United States, Italy and Spain provided acute and convalescent COVID-19 samples. PBMCs, B-cell-depleted T cells, or T cells were the source of the cDNA or gDNA that made up the material.

The CDR3 has 15 amino acids. Germline CDR1 and CDR2: LNHDA and SQIVND (reference sequence). J was trimmed by 11 bases and V by 5 bases; bases with no gene match: 13. Original processing notes: Amplification with reference gene primers provided the estimates of nucleated cell counts. The protocol was immunoSEQ multiplex PCR, while the TCRdb copy is restricted to in-frame clones and leaves out a portion. The V and J calls and the clone size are those of that table, but D and trimming were determined from the DNA. The data hold about 140,000 clones, with about 85% observed a single time. The rearrangement joins TRBV19 to TRBJ1-5; TRBD1 agrees at 9 bases. The receptor was derived from a human donor in a cohort sampled during active COVID-19. The sample was peripheral blood. The CDR3 region is CASSYPTGGGLAQHF. The CDR3 nucleotides read TGTGCCAGTAGTTATCCGACAGGGGGAGGATTGGCCCAGCATTTT.